One and the same sample provided the 20 T cell receptor beta chains below, sequenced in a study of blood T cell repertoires in COVID-19 (dated by TCRdb to about 2020). The library came from the immunoSEQ multiplex PCR assay. TCRdb holds this immuneACCESS table with in-frame rearrangements only. Some clones are missing; in checked studies, unresolved V genes explain under half, and the rest has no known cause. Across this sample there are about 290,000 clones, with 85% to 90% seen only once. The leading ten clones occupy approximately 10% of the sample. The sequenced material came from peripheral blood. These receptors were collected from a woman in her 30s with COVID-19, enrolled during active disease.

The CDR3 DNA is TGTGCCAGCAGTTACTCGACAGACACCGGGGAGCTGTTTTTT. Its protein is CASSYSTDTGELFF. This sequence joins TRBV6-5 and TRBJ2-2; maybe TRBD1 (5 bases). The V gene lost 0 bases and the J gene lost 3 bases, with 5 bases spanning the gap. CDR3 length equals 14 residues. Looked up from germline, CDR1 is MNHEY and CDR2 is SVGAGI.

The rearrangement links TRBV4-2 to TRBJ2-3, with D perhaps TRBD2 (6 bases). Between the trimmed V and J ends, which lost 4 bases and 0 bases, there was a span of 11 bases. The CDR3 has 15 residues. Germline V gene lookup returns CDR1 LGHNA and CDR2 YNFKEQ. CDR3 sequence: CASSPTGGSTDTQYF. For the CDR3, the DNA is TGTGCCAGCAGCCCCACCGGGGGAAGCACAGATACGCAGTATTTT.

The chain links TRBV10-3 to TRBJ1-2; TRBD1 agrees at 9 bases. CDR3 length: 14 residues. From germline, CDR1 is ENHRY and CDR2 SYGVKD. With V trimmed by 6 bases and J by 6 bases, 8 bases remained unmatched. The CDR3 spells CAIRDADRGNGYTF. DNA for the CDR3: TGTGCCATCAGGGATGCTGACAGGGGGAATGGCTACACCTTC.

V and J are TRBV27 and TRBJ1-2, with D tentatively TRBD1 (5 bases). Germline CDR1 MNHEY, CDR2 SMNVEV (reference sequence). This CDR3 region has 14 residues. V was shortened by 5 bases and J by 8 bases, with 18 bases between the two germline ends. CDR3 region: CASSPRVKAGGYTF. CDR3 nucleotides: TGTGCCAGCAGTCCCAGGGTAAAAGCGGGCGGCTACACCTTC.

The chain combines TRBV19 with TRBJ2-6; D is possibly TRBD2 (5 bases). The germline CDR1 and CDR2 sequences are LNHDA and SQIVND (reference sequence). This CDR3 is built from 17 residues. Trimming took off 7 bases at V and 2 bases at J, with 18 bases between the two ends. The CDR3 DNA is TGTGCCAGTATACTGAGGGCAGGACCTACTGGGGCCAACGTCCTGACTTTC. Its protein product is CASILRAGPTGANVLTF.

CDR3 nucleotides: TGTGCCAGCATCAGGCGGGGGGCCCACTACGAGCAGTACTTC. Encoded protein: CASIRRGAHYEQYF. The gene calls are TRBV21-1 and TRBJ2-7; the table calls TRBD2, which could not be checked here. TRBV21-1 is marked as a pseudogene. This CDR3 has 14 residues.

This clone has just a few counts. The V and J genes are TRBV18 and TRBJ1-6, with D perhaps TRBD1 (6 bases). CDR1 and CDR2 (germline): KGHSH, LQKENI. Trimming cost V 2 bases and J 7 bases, with 12 bases left between them. CDR3 length: 15 amino acids. CDR3 nucleotides: TGTGCCAGCTCACCATTAGGAGACAGGAATTCACCCCTCCACTTT. It codes for CASSPLGDRNSPLHF.

The rearrangement links TRBV2 to TRBJ2-5; possibly TRBD1 for D (6 bases). CDR1 is SNHLY, CDR2 FYNNEI, per germline. Trimming pared 4 bases from V and 0 bases from J, leaving 9 bases between. The CDR3 has 14 residues. As DNA, the CDR3 is TGTGCCAGCAGTGGAACAGGGTACCAAGAGACCCAGTACTTC. Amino acid sequence: CASSGTGYQETQYF.

Points on this clone: This sample includes further DNA sequences coding for the same CDR3. This chain joins TRBV7-9 and TRBJ2-2; D remains ambiguous. CDR1 is SEHNR, CDR2 FQNEAQ, per germline (reference sequence). The ends were cut back, 1 base at V and 4 bases at J, with 4 bases in the middle. The CDR3 covers 13 residues. Here the CDR3 reads CASSLGGTGELFF. The CDR3 coding sequence is TGTGCCAGCAGCTTAGGCGGCACCGGGGAGCTGTTTTTT.

The genes are TRBV6-5 and TRBJ1-2; D unclear. V lost 0 bases to trimming and J lost 1 base, with 6 bases between them. Germline assignment: CDR1 MNHEY and CDR2 SVGAGI. CDR3 length: 14 residues. CDR3 in amino acids: CASSYSEGNYGYTF. CDR3 coding DNA: TGTGCCAGCAGTTACTCCGAGGGTAACTATGGCTACACCTTC.

This sequence joins TRBV28 and TRBJ2-2; TRBD1 matches at 7 bases. CDR1 and CDR2 (germline): MDHEN, SYDVKM. V was clipped by 2 bases and J by 7 bases; unmatched bases: 4. The CDR3 contains 14 residues. The CDR3: CASSLRQGNGELFF. The CDR3 DNA follows: TGTGCCAGCAGTTTACGACAGGGTAACGGGGAGCTGTTTTTT.

This clone turned up a few times. V and J are TRBV18 and TRBJ1-1, with 10 nucleotides matching TRBD1. Germline CDR1 and CDR2: KGHSH and LQKENI. CDR3 size: 16 residues. Trimming took 3 bases from V and 5 from J; bases not matched to a gene: 9. The CDR3 spells CASSPFSGTGVTEAFF. CDR3 sequence (DNA): TGTGCCAGCTCACCGTTCTCCGGGACAGGGGTTACTGAAGCTTTCTTT. Full variable domain (rest looked up from reference TRBV18 and TRBJ1-1): NAGVMQNPRHLVRRRGQEARLRCSPMKGHSHVYWYRQLPEEGLKFMVYLQKENIIDESGMPKERFSAEFPKEGPSILRIQQVVRGDSAAYFCASSPFSGTGVTEAFFGQGTRLTVV.

The rearrangement joins TRBV2 to TRBJ2-6, with a possible D match to TRBD1 (5 bases). V dropped 8 bases and J dropped 1 base, with 12 bases sitting between them. CDR3 size: 15 residues. Per the germline V gene, CDR1 is SNHLY and CDR2 is FYNNEI. The CDR3 sequence is CASGAVESGANVLTF. The CDR3 DNA sequence: TGTGCCAGCGGGGCGGTCGAGTCTGGGGCCAACGTCCTGACTTTC. The entire variable domain, with the rest obtained from reference TRBV2 and TRBJ2-6, is as follows: EPEVTQTPSHQVTQMGQEVILRCVPISNHLYFYWYRQILGQKVEFLVSFYNNEISEKSEIFDDQFSVERPDGSNFTLKIRSTKLEDSAMYFCASGAVESGANVLTFGAGSRLTVL.

The chain links TRBV7-6 to TRBJ2-2; D is unclear. The CDR3 extends over 12 amino acids. Germline V lookup: CDR1 SGHVS, CDR2 FNYEAQ. Between the trimmed V and J ends, which lost 3 bases and 4 bases, there was a span of 3 bases. For the CDR3, the DNA is TGTGCCAGCAGCTTCAGCACCGGGGAGCTGTTTTTT. This sequence encodes CASSFSTGELFF.

V and J are TRBV7-9 and TRBJ1-3; D remains unclear. V was shortened by 5 bases and J by 0 bases, with 8 bases between the two germline ends. The length of the CDR3 is 14 residues. Germline V gene sequence: CDR1 SEHNR, CDR2 FQNEAQ (reference sequence). The CDR3 spells CASSPTASGNTIYF. The DNA for the CDR3 is TGTGCCAGCAGCCCCACAGCCTCTGGAAACACCATATATTTT.

This chain connects TRBV24-1 to TRBJ2-1; 7 bases map to TRBD2. CDR3 length equals 13 residues. Germline V CDR1 and CDR2: KGHDR, SFDVKD. V was clipped by 4 bases and J by 13 bases; unmatched bases: 9. CDR3 nucleotides: TGTGCCACCAGTGACCTCACTAGCGCCGTACAGTTCTTC. Translating gives CATSDLTSAVQFF.

The chain joins TRBV18 to TRBJ1-1; D is possibly TRBD1 (5 bases). CDR3 length: 13 amino acids. Per germline, CDR1 KGHSH and CDR2 LQKENI. The V and J ends lost 5 bases and 4 bases respectively, with 11 bases between them. Here the CDR3 DNA reads TGTGCCAGCTCAGTAATCCAGGGCACTGAAGCTTTCTTT. Encoded protein: CASSVIQGTEAFF.

V usage is TRBV6-5 and J usage is TRBJ1-6; a possible D gene is TRBD1 (6 bases). V shed 11 bases and J shed 3 bases, with 14 bases lying between them. This CDR3 region has 14 residues. CDR1 MNHEY and CDR2 SVGAGI come from the germline V gene. The CDR3 spells CAARGNYYNSPLHF. The CDR3 DNA reads TGTGCCGCCAGGGGCAACTACTATAATTCACCCCTCCACTTT.

Comment on this clone: A junction boundary mismatches the germline segment, possibly from a read error. The V and J genes are TRBV11-3 and TRBJ1-2, with TRBD1 as a possible D gene (5 bases). Germline CDR1 reads SGHNT; CDR2 reads YENEEA. The CDR3 loop spans 10 amino acids. CDR3 sequence reads: CASSLGQRAF. The CDR3 region has the DNA TGTGCCAGCAGCTTGGGGCAGCGAGCCTTC.

V and J are TRBV2 and TRBJ1-2, with 9 bases aligning to TRBD1. The germline V gene encodes CDR1 SNHLY and CDR2 FYNNEI. The trim removed 2 bases at V and 8 bases at J, leaving 9 bases unmatched. The CDR3 has 15 amino acids. In DNA, the CDR3 is TGTGCCAGCAGTGAATGGAACAGGGGGCAAGGAGGCTACACCTTC. The encoded protein is CASSEWNRGQGGYTF.